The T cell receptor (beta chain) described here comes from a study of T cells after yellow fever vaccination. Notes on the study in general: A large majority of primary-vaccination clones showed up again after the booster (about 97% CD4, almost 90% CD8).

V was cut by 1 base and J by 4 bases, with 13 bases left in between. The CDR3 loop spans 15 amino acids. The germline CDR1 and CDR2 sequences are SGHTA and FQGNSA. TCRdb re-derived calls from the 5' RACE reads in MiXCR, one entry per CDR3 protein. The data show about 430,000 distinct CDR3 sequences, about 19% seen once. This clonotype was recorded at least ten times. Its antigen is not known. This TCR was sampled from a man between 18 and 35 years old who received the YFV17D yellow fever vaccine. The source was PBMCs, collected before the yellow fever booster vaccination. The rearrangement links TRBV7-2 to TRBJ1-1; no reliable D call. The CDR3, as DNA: TGTGCCAGCAGCTTAGAGCGGAGAGGCGGCACTGAAGCTTTCTTT. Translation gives CASSLERRGGTEAFF.